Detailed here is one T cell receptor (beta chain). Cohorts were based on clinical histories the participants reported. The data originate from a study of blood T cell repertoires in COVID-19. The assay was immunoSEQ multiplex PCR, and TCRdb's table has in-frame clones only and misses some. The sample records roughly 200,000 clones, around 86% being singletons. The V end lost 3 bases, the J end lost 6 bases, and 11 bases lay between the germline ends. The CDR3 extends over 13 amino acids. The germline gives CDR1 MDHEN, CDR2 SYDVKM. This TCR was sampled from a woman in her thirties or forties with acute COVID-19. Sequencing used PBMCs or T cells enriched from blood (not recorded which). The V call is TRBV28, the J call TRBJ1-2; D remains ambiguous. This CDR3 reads CASSLVRSDGYTF. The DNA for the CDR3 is TGTGCCAGCAGTTTGGTGCGTTCGGATGGCTACACCTTC.